A selection of T cell receptor beta chains follows, all from one sample in a study of blood T cells in healthy people across ages. TCRdb reprocessed the 5' RACE reads via MiXCR and lists one record per CDR3 protein. Altogether more than 600,000 distinct CDR3 sequences are present, 25% being singletons, with the ten largest covering 9.4%. These data were likewise used in another study, on T cells of mothers and their children.

The material sequenced was blood. The receptors here all came from a boy between 10 and 17 years old in good health. Both conserved end residues are trimmed from each CDR3.

TRBJ2-3 TRBV20-1 SAQPAADTQY
TRBJ2-3 TRBV2 ASSEGLPLGDGTSGGLDTQY
TRBJ1-1 TRBV10-3 AINSGRGTEAF
TRBJ2-7 TRBV20-1 SARDLRLAVSYEQY
TRBJ2-1 TRBV4-3 ASSPKPPTRAYNEQF
NA TRBV10-3 AISDRLAGHNNEQF
TRBJ2-7 TRBV2 ASSEALIGVLGYEQY
TRBJ2-6 TRBV7-2 ASSLRPGLGSGANVLT
TRBJ2-1 TRBV12-3/TRBV12-4 ASRLLGEQF
NA TRBV11-2 ASSSEVGRFYEQY
TRBJ2-1 TRBV12-3/TRBV12-4 ASSLAGSREQF
NA TRBV27 ASRQAGGPNEQF
TRBJ2-5 TRBV2 ASRKEEAGWQETQY
TRBJ1-3 TRBV7-3 ASSLTGGNSGNTIY
TRBJ2-3 TRBV7-9 ASSSPLGGGIVTDTQY
TRBJ2-5 TRBV7-6 ASSSGPPSGQY